The 2 T cell receptor beta chains below were found in one sample sequenced in a study of blood T cell repertoires in COVID-19. Assay: immunoSEQ multiplex PCR; the TCRdb copy retains only in-frame clones and omits some. The sample lists over 150,000 clones; 83% were seen once. Material for sequencing was peripheral blood. The source of these receptors is an older woman with COVID-19, enrolled during active disease.

The chain recombines TRBV5-1 with TRBJ1-6; possibly TRBD1 for D (5 bases). CDR1 and CDR2 (germline): SGHRS, YFSETQ. The CDR3 has 14 amino acids. V was pared by 2 bases and J by 6 bases, with 9 bases between. CDR3 amino acids: CASSLQEINSPLHF. The CDR3 region has the DNA TGCGCCAGCAGCTTACAGGAGATTAATTCACCCCTCCACTTT.

This sequence joins TRBV10-3 and TRBJ2-7; 8 bases align to TRBD1. The length of the CDR3 is 15 residues. The V gene end was trimmed by 3 bases and the J gene end by 0 bases; junction bases not matched to a gene: 4. Germline CDR1 is ENHRY and CDR2 is SYGVKD. Written as DNA, the CDR3 is TGTGCCATCAGTGAACGGACAGGGAGCTCCTACGAGCAGTACTTC. Translation: CAISERTGSSYEQYF.